Listed below are T cell receptor beta chains from one sample, sequenced in a study of T cell changes during pregnancy in multiple sclerosis. This table comes from immunoSEQ multiplex PCR, and its TCRdb copy is limited to in-frame clones, with some not included. In the table there are tens of thousands of clones, 92% of which are singletons. This material consisted of peripheral blood, taken after pregnancy. These receptor sequences come from a female donor with multiple sclerosis, enrolled in a pregnancy study. CDR3s include the opening cysteine and the closing phenylalanine or tryptophan. A D gene is named only where the DNA matches it firmly. The size field is filled for only some rows; it gives once, few, many or a size class.

.,TRBV7-5,.,TRBJ2-7,TGTGTCAGAAGCCCCTTCGACAGTTCCGAGCAGTACTTC,CVRSPFDSSEQYF
.,TRBV27,.,TRBJ2-7,TGTGCCAGCAGTCTACCCGGGAGTGGATACGAGCAGTACTTC,CASSLPGSGYEQYF
TRBD1,TRBV6-5,once,TRBJ1-1,TGTGCCAGCAGTTCCCAAGGGGGCAACACTGAAGCTTTCTTT,CASSSQGGNTEAFF
.,TRBV5-1,.,TRBJ1-1,TGCGCCAGCAGCGAAGGGGGGGCGAGCACTGAAGCTTTCTTT,CASSEGGASTEAFF
TRBD2,TRBV27,.,TRBJ2-7,TGTGCCAGCAGTCCTGGGACTAGCGGCCCCTACGAGCAGTACTTC,CASSPGTSGPYEQYF
TRBD1,TRBV14,.,TRBJ1-4,TGTGCCAGCAGCCAGGACAGGGGAAGCGAAAAACTGTTTTTT,CASSQDRGSEKLFF
.,TRBV6-1,.,TRBJ2-3,TGTGCCAGCAGCTTCGAGGGGGTAAATACAGATACGCAGTATTTT,CASSFEGVNTDTQYF
TRBD2,TRBV9,.,TRBJ2-3,TGTGCCAGCAGCACCACGACTAGCGGAGGTGTAGATACGCAGTATTTT,CASSTTTSGGVDTQYF
.,TRBV28,.,TRBJ1-1,TGTGCCAGCAGTTCCCAGGAAAGGTACGCTTTCTTT,CASSSQERYAFF
.,TRBV13,.,TRBJ2-1,TGTGCCAGCAGCTTAGCGGCTAGGGGGCAGTTCTTC,CASSLAARGQFF
.,TRBV6-5,.,TRBJ1-1,TGTGCCAGCAGTTACTCACAGGGTTCCACTGAAGCTTTCTTT,CASSYSQGSTEAFF
.,TRBV5-6,.,TRBJ1-4,TGTGCCAGCAGCTTCTCAAGGACAGTCCAGGAGGAAAAACTGTTTTTT,CASSFSRTVQEEKLFF
.,TRBV5-1,.,TRBJ2-1,TGCGCCAGCAGCTCGGGACAACCAAGCTCCTACAATGAGCAGTTCTTC,CASSSGQPSSYNEQFF
TRBD1,TRBV28,.,TRBJ1-3,TGTGCCAGCAGTCTTCGACAGGGTCTGAGCTCTGGAAACACCATATATTTT,CASSLRQGLSSGNTIYF
TRBD1,TRBV5-4,.,TRBJ1-2,TGTGCCAGCAGCTTGGCGACGACAAACCCTTGGACAGGGTCGATGGATGGCTACACCTTC,CASSLATTNPWTGSMDGYTF